These 24 T cell receptor beta chains were all obtained from the same sample, sequenced in a study of blood T cells in healthy people across ages. A J-beta primer mix and a sample-barcoded 5' primer were used in a second PCR of roughly 6 to 11 cycles. TCRdb re-analysed the 5' RACE reads in MiXCR, keeping a single row per CDR3 protein. The repertoire holds around 800,000 distinct CDR3 sequences, less than 70% seen once, with approximately 40% in the top ten. Sequences were obtained from blood. Every receptor here comes from a man of 80 years or more in good health.

The chain employs TRBV7-9 and TRBJ1-1; 9 bases are a match to TRBD1. The CDR3 totals 17 residues. Germline CDR1 is SEHNR and CDR2 is FQNEAQ (reference sequence). V gave up 1 base and J gave up 1 base; unmatched junction bases: 7. CDR3 residues: CASSLVEGQGKNTEAFF. CDR3 nucleotides: TGTGCCAGCAGCTTAGTAGAAGGACAGGGGAAGAACACTGAAGCTTTCTTT.

The rearrangement uses TRBV11-2 and TRBJ2-7; weak D call: TRBD2 (5 bases). V gave up 5 bases and J gave up 0 bases, with 14 bases separating them. The CDR3 sequence is 15 residues long. CDR1 is SGHAT and CDR2 is FQNNGV in the germline V gene. In nucleotides, the CDR3 is TGTGCCAGCAGCCCCAGAGGGCGCGGCTCCTACGAGCAGTACTTC. It yields the protein CASSPRGRGSYEQYF.

As for this clonotype: One end of the junction varies from germline; a read error may be responsible. V is TRBV7-9 and J is TRBJ1-1; D remains ambiguous. This CDR3 is built from 12 residues. From germline, CDR1 is SEHNR and CDR2 FQNEAQ (reference sequence). CDR3 DNA sequence: TGTGCCAGCAGCTTAAACCCTTCTGACGCTTTCTTT. Translated, it gives CASSLNPSDAFF.

The chain combines TRBV3-1 with TRBJ1-1, with TRBD1 matching over 9 bases. V lost 1 base, J lost 4 bases, and 1 base stayed unmatched. This CDR3 region has 14 residues. Germline-derived CDR1 and CDR2 are LGHDT and YNNKEL (reference sequence). The CDR3 loop reads CASSQGTGATEAFF. The CDR3 DNA sequence: TGTGCCAGCAGCCAAGGGACAGGGGCCACTGAAGCTTTCTTT.

Only a few counts were recorded for this clonotype. V gene TRBV20-1 combines with J gene TRBJ1-2, with TRBD1 matching 12 bases. With 3 bases clipped from V and 4 bases from J, the junction kept 6 bases outside the gene matches. The length of the CDR3 is 15 residues. Germline CDR1 is DFQATT and CDR2 is SNEGSKA (reference sequence). In DNA form, the CDR3 reads TGCAGTGCTAGGGTCGGGACAGGGGGCAGCTATGGCTACACCTTC. This translates into CSARVGTGGSYGYTF.

In DNA, the CDR3 is TGTGCCAGCACCGGGGGGGCTGGGAGTTACTACAATGAGCAGTTCTTC. This codes for CASTGGAGSYYNEQFF. The rearrangement links TRBV11-2 to TRBJ2-1; 8 nucleotides align to TRBD2. The germline CDR1 and CDR2 sequences are SGHAT and FQNNGV. This CDR3 is built from 16 residues. Unmatched junction bases numbered 11, after V lost 7 bases and J lost 3 bases.

This clonotype occurred a few times. The rearrangement uses TRBV21-1 and TRBJ2-1; TRBD2 is taken as the D call from the table, unchecked against the DNA. TRBV21-1 is reported as a pseudogene. This CDR3 has 20 residues. The CDR3, as DNA: TGTGCCAGCAGCAGCAACCTTGGGACTAGCGGGAGGGCCACGGACAATGAGCAGTTCTTC. This translates into CASSSNLGTSGRATDNEQFF.

The chain uses TRBV28 and TRBJ2-1; TRBD2 aligns across 7 bases. V shed 10 bases and J 9 bases; nucleotides not matched to a gene: 21. The CDR3 runs 16 residues. Germline CDR1 reads MDHEN; CDR2 reads SYDVKM. The CDR3 nucleotides read TGTGCCAACGCCTGGGGGTCTAGCGGCACCCCGGGTGAGCAGTTCTTC. Protein: CANAWGSSGTPGEQFF.

The chain has TRBV3-1 and TRBJ1-1; D call uncertain. Germline CDR1 is LGHDT and CDR2 is YNNKEL (reference sequence). V dropped 0 bases and J dropped 0 bases, with 11 bases sitting between them. This CDR3 contains 16 residues. For the CDR3, the DNA is TGTGCCAGCAGCCAAGAGGTCAGCACAATGAACACTGAAGCTTTCTTT. Its protein product is CASSQEVSTMNTEAFF.

With respect to this clonotype: A read error may explain this, as a much larger clone is one base away. The chain has TRBV28 and TRBJ2-4; D may be TRBD1 or TRBD2 (5 bases each). The CDR3 is 13 residues long. CDR1 and CDR2 from the germline V gene are MDHEN and SYDVKM. V was pared by 1 base and J by 13 bases, with 14 bases between. This CDR3 reads CASSLSWGNEQYF. CDR3 DNA: TGTGCCAGCAGTTTATCTTGGGGGAATGAGCAGTACTTC.

This clonotype appeared a few times. The chain carries TRBV5-5 and TRBJ2-7; D perhaps matches TRBD2 (6 bases). V was trimmed by 5 bases and J by 4 bases, leaving 13 bases between them. The germline V gene has CDR1 SGHKS and CDR2 YYEKEE (reference sequence). This CDR3 has 13 residues. CDR3 loop: CASSLVGLYEQYF. The CDR3 DNA follows: TGTGCCAGCAGTTTAGTGGGACTTTACGAGCAGTACTTC.

The chain has TRBV5-5 and TRBJ2-1; D is ambiguous. The CDR3 has 8 amino acids. Between the trimmed V and J ends, which lost 6 bases and 8 bases, there was a span of 0 bases. Germline CDR1 reads SGHKS; CDR2 reads YYEKEE (reference sequence). The CDR3 loop is CASNEQFF. CDR3 nucleotides: TGTGCCAGCAATGAGCAGTTCTTC.

In DNA, the CDR3 is TGTGCCAGCAGCCATAGATGGGACGGTAAAGAGACCCAGTACTTC. Translated, it gives CASSHRWDGKETQYF. The chain has TRBV3-1 and TRBJ2-5, with D perhaps matching TRBD1 or TRBD2 (5 bases each). V lost 3 bases and J lost 3, with 14 bases in between. CDR1 LGHDT and CDR2 YNNKEL come from the germline V gene (reference sequence). This CDR3 contains 15 residues.

This chain links TRBV25-1 with TRBJ1-1; D is ambiguous. The V gene lost 7 bases and the J gene lost 6 bases, with 15 bases spanning the gap. CDR1 is MGHDK, CDR2 SYGVNS, per germline. The CDR3 spans 13 residues. The CDR3 loop reads CASTPRAGPEAFF. CDR3 DNA sequence: TGTGCCAGCACCCCTCGGGCCGGCCCTGAAGCTTTCTTT.

This clonotype has a handful of counts. The J gene is TRBJ2-5, the V gene TRBV20-1; TRBD2 matches 7 bases. Germline CDR1 is DFQATT and CDR2 is SNEGSKA (reference sequence). V shed 6 bases and J 0 bases; nucleotides not matched to a gene: 10. CDR3 length equals 15 residues. The CDR3 region is CSASLAEWYQETQYF. DNA for the CDR3: TGCAGTGCCTCGCTAGCGGAGTGGTACCAAGAGACCCAGTACTTC.

The chain joins TRBV5-1 to TRBJ1-1; D is unclear. Trimming pared 0 bases from V and 1 base from J, leaving 10 bases between. CDR3 length: 15 amino acids. Germline V gives CDR1 SGHRS, CDR2 YFSETQ. CDR3 DNA: TGCGCCAGCAGCTTGGATGGACTGCCGAACACTGAAGCTTTCTTT. Its translation: CASSLDGLPNTEAFF.

This chain's CDR3 is CASSDRTSGRSYSEQYF. The CDR3 bases are TGTGCCAGCAGCGACAGGACTAGCGGGAGGTCCTACAGTGAGCAGTACTTC. The rearrangement links TRBV9 to TRBJ2-5; TRBD2 aligns across 14 bases. Losses at the gene ends were 3 bases for V and 11 bases for J; bases not matched to a gene: 15. The CDR3 extends over 17 amino acids. Germline CDR1 and CDR2: SGDLS and YYNGEE.

The V call is TRBV7-2, the J call TRBJ2-7; D could derive from TRBD1 or TRBD2 (5 bases each). The germline V and J ends were trimmed by 5 bases and 2 bases, with 16 bases remaining between them. The CDR3 contains 15 residues. From germline, CDR1 is SGHTA and CDR2 FQGNSA. The CDR3: CASSRSGTATYEQYF. DNA for the CDR3: TGTGCCAGCAGCCGATCCGGGACGGCTACCTACGAGCAGTACTTC.

This rearrangement joins TRBV29-1 to TRBJ2-7; D remains ambiguous. This CDR3 spans 15 amino acids. Germline CDR1 is SQVTM and CDR2 is ANQGSEA. The germline V and J ends were trimmed by 7 bases and 3 bases, with 22 bases remaining between them. CDR3 DNA sequence: TGCAGCGATAACAACCAGGCTCCCGCCCTCTACGAGCAGTACTTC. Its translation: CSDNNQAPALYEQYF.

The V gene is TRBV18, the J gene TRBJ1-1, with TRBD1 matching over 9 bases. This CDR3 spans 13 amino acids. V trimming: 2 bases; J trimming: 10 bases; junction bases outside the gene matches: 5. Per germline, CDR1 KGHSH and CDR2 LQKENI. CDR3 nucleotide sequence: TGTGCCAGCTCACCAGCGGACAGGGGTGCAGCTTTCTTT. Its translation: CASSPADRGAAFF.

This clonotype was recorded many times. The chain has TRBV7-9 and TRBJ2-7; 8 bases match TRBD1. Germline CDR1 and CDR2: SEHNR and FQNEAQ (reference sequence). This CDR3 region has 15 residues. V shed 4 bases, J shed 0 bases, and the junction held 5 bases outside the gene matches. The CDR3 sequence: CASSSHRGSSYEQYF. The CDR3 DNA reads as TGTGCCAGCAGCTCTCACAGGGGGAGCTCCTACGAGCAGTACTTC.

The rearrangement links TRBV20-1 to TRBJ2-3, with D possibly TRBD2 on 5 matching bases. This CDR3 has 15 amino acids. Per the germline V gene, CDR1 is DFQATT and CDR2 is SNEGSKA (reference sequence). Trimming cost V 5 bases and J 4 bases, with 19 bases left between them. CDR3 in amino acids: CSARPKLERADTQYF. DNA for the CDR3: TGCAGTGCTCGGCCCAAACTAGAGCGCGCAGATACGCAGTATTTT.

The rearrangement links TRBV14 to TRBJ2-7, with TRBD2 as a possible D gene (7 bases). Germline CDR1 is SGHDN and CDR2 is FVKESK. Trimming pared 0 bases from V and 0 bases from J, leaving 21 bases between. The CDR3 has 19 residues. CDR3: CASSQDQSGGPASSYEQYF. CDR3 in DNA: TGTGCCAGCAGCCAAGATCAATCCGGGGGGCCCGCCAGCTCCTACGAGCAGTACTTC.

As for this clonotype: A junction boundary mismatches the germline segment, possibly from a read error. The chain uses TRBV27 and TRBJ2-3; tentative D call: TRBD2 (6 bases). This CDR3 has 16 amino acids. Germline CDR1 MNHEY, CDR2 SMNVEV (reference sequence). The CDR3 DNA is TGTGCCGGCAGTTTACCGGTCGGGAGAAAGCACAGATACGCGTATTTT. Amino acids: CAGSLPVGRKHRYAYF.